What follows are 2 T cell receptor beta chains derived from one specimen sequenced in a study of blood T cell repertoires in COVID-19. The assay was immunoSEQ multiplex PCR, and TCRdb's table has in-frame clones only and misses some. The sample includes over 85,000 clones, approximately 86% of them seen just once. Sequenced material: peripheral blood. The receptors were sampled from a woman aged 80 or older with acute or convalescent COVID-19.

The chain combines TRBV28 with TRBJ1-5; no firm D call. Looked up from germline, CDR1 is MDHEN and CDR2 is SYDVKM. The ends were cut back, 4 bases at V and 3 bases at J, with 13 bases in the middle. The CDR3 is 15 amino acids. For the CDR3, the DNA is TGTGCCAGCAGTTCCTCCGGGAGGACCAATCAGCCCCAGCATTTT. Residues: CASSSSGRTNQPQHF. The whole variable domain, remainder taken from reference TRBV28 and TRBJ1-5, is DVKVTQSSRYLVKRTGEKVFLECVQDMDHENMFWYRQDPGLGLRLIYFSYDVKMKEKGDIPEGYSVSREKKERFSLILESASTNQTSMYLCASSSSGRTNQPQHFGDGTRLSIL.

The chain employs TRBV6-5 and TRBJ1-2; D not certain. The CDR3 length is 13 residues. Looked up from germline, CDR1 is MNHEY and CDR2 is SVGAGI. V shed 6 bases and J shed 6 bases, with 14 bases lying between them. The CDR3 nucleotides read TGTGCCAGCAGCCGATACTCAGAGGATGGCTACACCTTC. Encoded protein: CASSRYSEDGYTF.